This T cell receptor (beta chain) was sequenced during a study of cytomegalovirus exposure and HLA in healthy donors. Study-wide results and limits: Of the V segments, some could not be distinguished, including TRBV6-2 and TRBV6-3, and were excluded.

PCR was performed using 60 Vbeta and 13 Jbeta primers. Data came from immunoSEQ multiplex PCR; TCRdb stores just in-frame clones and leaves some out. The sample shows around 63,000 clones, under 85% of them seen only once. In the case of this clone: Its antigen is still unknown.

V shed 6 bases, J shed 8 bases, and the junction held 8 bases outside the gene matches. This CDR3 spans 13 amino acids. Germline V CDR1 and CDR2: MNHEY, SMNVEV (reference sequence). This chain joins TRBV27 and TRBJ1-2, with 8 positions matching TRBD1. The sequenced sample consisted of PBMCs. This receptor was identified in a woman aged 25 to 45 in good health and CMV-seronegative. Written as DNA, the CDR3 is TGTGCCAGCAGGTTACAGGGGGATGGCGGCTACACCTTC. Its translation: CASRLQGDGGYTF.